This T cell receptor beta chain came from a study of blood T cell repertoires in COVID-19. About the research overall: T cells, B-cell-depleted T cells, or PBMCs provided the cDNA or gDNA that served as material.

Per germline, CDR1 SNHLY and CDR2 FYNNEI. This CDR3 comprises 15 residues. Trimming left V 9 bases short and J 6 bases short, with 21 bases between. In the original analysis: The authors estimated nucleated cell counts from reference gene primer amplification. Sequencing used immunoSEQ multiplex PCR; TCRdb keeps in-frame clones, though not all of them. The V and J calls and clone size were taken over from that table, and D and trimming were inferred from the DNA. Of fewer than 85,000 clones listed, around 80% are singletons. The chain couples TRBV2 to TRBJ1-3, with D tentatively TRBD1 (5 bases). Sequencing input: peripheral blood. The receptor was isolated from a man aged 55 to 70 with active or convalescent COVID-19. The DNA for the CDR3 is TGTGCCAGTGGGGGAGGAAGGGGTTCGGCAAACACCATATATTTT. Protein product: CASGGGRGSANTIYF.